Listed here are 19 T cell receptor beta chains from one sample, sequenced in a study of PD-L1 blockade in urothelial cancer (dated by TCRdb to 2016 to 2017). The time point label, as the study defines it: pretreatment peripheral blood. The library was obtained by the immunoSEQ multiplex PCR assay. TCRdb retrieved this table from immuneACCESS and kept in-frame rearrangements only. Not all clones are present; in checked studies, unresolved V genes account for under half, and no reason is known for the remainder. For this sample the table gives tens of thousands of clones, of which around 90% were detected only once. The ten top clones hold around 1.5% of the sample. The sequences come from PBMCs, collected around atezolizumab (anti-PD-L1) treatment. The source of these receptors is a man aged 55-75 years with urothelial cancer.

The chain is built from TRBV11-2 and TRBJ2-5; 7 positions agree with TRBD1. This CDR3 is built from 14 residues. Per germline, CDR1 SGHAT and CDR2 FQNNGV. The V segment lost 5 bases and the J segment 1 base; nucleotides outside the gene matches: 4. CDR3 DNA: TGTGCCAGCAGCCCCGGGACAGTCCAAGAGACCCAGTACTTC. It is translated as CASSPGTVQETQYF.

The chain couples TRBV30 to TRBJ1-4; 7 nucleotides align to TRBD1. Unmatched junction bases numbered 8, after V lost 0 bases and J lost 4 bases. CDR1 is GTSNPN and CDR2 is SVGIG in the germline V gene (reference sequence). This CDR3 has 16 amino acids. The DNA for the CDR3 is TGTGCCTGGAGTGTGGCGGGACAGCTTCTTAATGAAAAACTGTTTTTT. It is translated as CAWSVAGQLLNEKLFF.

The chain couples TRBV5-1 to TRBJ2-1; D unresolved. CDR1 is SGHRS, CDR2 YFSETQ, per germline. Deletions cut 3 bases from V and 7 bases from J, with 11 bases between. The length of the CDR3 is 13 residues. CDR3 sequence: CASSWPPRNEQFF. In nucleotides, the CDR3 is TGCGCCAGCAGCTGGCCCCCTAGGAATGAGCAGTTCTTC.

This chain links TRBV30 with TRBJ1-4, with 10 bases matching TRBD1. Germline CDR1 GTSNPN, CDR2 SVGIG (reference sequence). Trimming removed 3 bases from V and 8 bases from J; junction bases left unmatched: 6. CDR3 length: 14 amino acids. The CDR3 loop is CAWSQGTGEEKLFF. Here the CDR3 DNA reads TGTGCCTGGAGCCAAGGGACAGGGGAGGAAAAACTGTTTTTT.

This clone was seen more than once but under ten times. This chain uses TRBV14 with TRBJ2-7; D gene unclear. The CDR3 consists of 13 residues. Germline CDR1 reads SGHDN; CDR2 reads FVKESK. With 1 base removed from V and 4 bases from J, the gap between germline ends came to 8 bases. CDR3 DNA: TGTGCCAGCAGCCAAGTACCCGGGTACGAGCAGTACTTC. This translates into CASSQVPGYEQYF.

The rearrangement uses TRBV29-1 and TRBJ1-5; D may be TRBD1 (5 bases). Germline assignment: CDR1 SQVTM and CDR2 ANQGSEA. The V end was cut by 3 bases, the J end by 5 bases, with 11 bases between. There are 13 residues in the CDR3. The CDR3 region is CSVDPGGDQPQHF. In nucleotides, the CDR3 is TGCAGCGTTGACCCAGGAGGGGATCAGCCCCAGCATTTT.

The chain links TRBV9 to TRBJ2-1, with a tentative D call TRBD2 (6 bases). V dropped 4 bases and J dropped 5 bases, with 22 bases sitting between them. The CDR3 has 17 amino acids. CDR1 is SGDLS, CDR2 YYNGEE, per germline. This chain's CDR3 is CASSPTPGLRSDNEQFF. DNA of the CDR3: TGTGCCAGCAGCCCAACTCCGGGACTCCGGTCAGACAATGAGCAGTTCTTC.

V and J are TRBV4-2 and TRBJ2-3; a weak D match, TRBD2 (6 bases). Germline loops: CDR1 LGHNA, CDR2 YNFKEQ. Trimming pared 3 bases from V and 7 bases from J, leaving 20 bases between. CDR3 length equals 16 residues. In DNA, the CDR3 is TGTGCCAGCAGCCAGGGGACTGCCACCGCGGGGAATACGCAGTATTTT. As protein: CASSQGTATAGNTQYF.

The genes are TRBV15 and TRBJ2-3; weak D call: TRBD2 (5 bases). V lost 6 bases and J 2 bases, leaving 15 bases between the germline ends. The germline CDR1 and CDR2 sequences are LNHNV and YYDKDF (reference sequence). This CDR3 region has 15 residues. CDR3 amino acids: CATRPVPGNTDTQYF. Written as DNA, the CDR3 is TGTGCCACCAGACCCGTTCCGGGAAACACAGATACGCAGTATTTT.

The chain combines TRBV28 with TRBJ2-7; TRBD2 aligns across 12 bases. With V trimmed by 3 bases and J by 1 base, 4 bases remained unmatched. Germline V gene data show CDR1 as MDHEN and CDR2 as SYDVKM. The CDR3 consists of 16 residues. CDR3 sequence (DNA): TGTGCCAGCAGTTTCCGGCTAGCGGGAGGGTCCTACGAGCAGTACTTC. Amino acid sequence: CASSFRLAGGSYEQYF.

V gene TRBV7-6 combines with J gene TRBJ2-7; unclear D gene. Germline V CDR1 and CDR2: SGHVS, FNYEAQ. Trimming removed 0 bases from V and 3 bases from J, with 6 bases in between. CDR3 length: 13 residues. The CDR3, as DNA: TGTGCCAGCAGCTTAGCGCTCGGCTACGAGCAGTACTTC. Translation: CASSLALGYEQYF.

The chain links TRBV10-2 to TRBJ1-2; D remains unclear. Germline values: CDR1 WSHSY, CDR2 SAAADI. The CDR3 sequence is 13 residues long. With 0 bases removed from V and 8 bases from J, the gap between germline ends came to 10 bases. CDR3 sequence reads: CASSESEGSGYTF. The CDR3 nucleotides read TGCGCCAGCAGTGAGTCGGAGGGTAGCGGCTACACCTTC.

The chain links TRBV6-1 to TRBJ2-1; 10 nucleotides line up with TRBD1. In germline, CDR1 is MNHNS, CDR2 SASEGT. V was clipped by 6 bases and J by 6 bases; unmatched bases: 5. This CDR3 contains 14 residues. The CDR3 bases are TGTGCCAGCAGAGACAGGGGGCATAGCAATGAGCAGTTCTTC. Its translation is CASRDRGHSNEQFF.

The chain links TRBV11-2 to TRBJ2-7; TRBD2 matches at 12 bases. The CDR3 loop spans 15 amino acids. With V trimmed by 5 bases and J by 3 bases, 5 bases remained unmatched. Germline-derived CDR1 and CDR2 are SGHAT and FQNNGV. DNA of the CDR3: TGTGCCAGCAGCCCCCGACTAGCGGGGGACTACGAGCAGTACTTC. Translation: CASSPRLAGDYEQYF.

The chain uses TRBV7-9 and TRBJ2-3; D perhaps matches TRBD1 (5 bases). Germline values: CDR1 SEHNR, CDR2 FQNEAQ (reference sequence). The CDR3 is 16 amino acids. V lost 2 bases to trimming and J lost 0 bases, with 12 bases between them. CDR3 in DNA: TGTGCCAGCAGCTTAAGACAGACCACTAGCACAGATACGCAGTATTTT. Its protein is CASSLRQTTSTDTQYF.

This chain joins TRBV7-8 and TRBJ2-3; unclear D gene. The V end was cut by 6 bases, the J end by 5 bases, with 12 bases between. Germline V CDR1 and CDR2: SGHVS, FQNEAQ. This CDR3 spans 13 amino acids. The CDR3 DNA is TGTGCCAGCAGGCTTAGCCCCGAAGATACGCAGTATTTT. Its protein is CASRLSPEDTQYF.

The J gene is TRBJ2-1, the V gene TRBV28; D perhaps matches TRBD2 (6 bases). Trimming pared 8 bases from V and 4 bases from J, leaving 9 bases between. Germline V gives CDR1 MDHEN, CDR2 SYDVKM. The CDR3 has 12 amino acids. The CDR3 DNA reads TGTGCCAGCCGACTAGGTTACAATGAGCAGTTCTTC. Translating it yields CASRLGYNEQFF.

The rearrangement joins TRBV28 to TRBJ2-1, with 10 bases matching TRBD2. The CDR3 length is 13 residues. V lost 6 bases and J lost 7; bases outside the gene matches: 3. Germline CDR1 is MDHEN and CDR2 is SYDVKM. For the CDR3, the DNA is TGTGCCAGCAGAGATAGCGGGAGGAATGAGCAGTTCTTC. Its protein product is CASRDSGRNEQFF.

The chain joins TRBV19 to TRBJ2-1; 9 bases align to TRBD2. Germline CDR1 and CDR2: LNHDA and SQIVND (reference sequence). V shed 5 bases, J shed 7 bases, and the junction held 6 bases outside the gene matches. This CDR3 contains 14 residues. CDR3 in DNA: TGTGCCAGTAGTTCCTCTAGCGGGAAGAATGAGCAGTTCTTC. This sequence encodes CASSSSSGKNEQFF. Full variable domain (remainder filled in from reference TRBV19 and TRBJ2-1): DGGITQSPKYLFRKEGQNVTLSCEQNLNHDAMYWYRQDPGQGLRLIYYSQIVNDFQKGDIAEGYSVSREKKESFPLTVTSAQKNPTAFYLCASSSSSGKNEQFFGPGTRLTVL.